Below, 3 T cell receptor beta chains from the same sample are listed, as sequenced in a study of T cells after yellow fever vaccination. TCRdb reprocessed the 5' RACE reads with MiXCR, giving one entry per CDR3 protein. There are 12,000 or so distinct CDR3 sequences in the sample; roughly 5.8% occur only once, and roughly 0.87% lies in the top ten. This material consisted of PBMCs, either bulk or a sorted T-cell subset (CD4+, CD8+, memory, or dextramer-sorted; not recorded which), taken on the day of the yellow fever booster vaccination. These receptors originate from a man aged 25 to 45 who received the YFV17D yellow fever vaccine.

The V gene is TRBV11-2, the J gene TRBJ2-5; D is unclear. Germline V gene sequence: CDR1 SGHAT, CDR2 FQNNGV. Between the trimmed V and J ends, which lost 5 bases and 5 bases, there was a span of 12 bases. The CDR3 contains 13 residues. This CDR3 is CASSPSGLETQYF. The CDR3 region has the DNA TGTGCCAGCAGCCCGTCTGGGTTGGAGACCCAGTACTTC.

Relative to its sample, this clonotype is medium-sized. The CDR3 reads CASSGTGNTGELFF. CDR3 bases: TGCGCCAGCAGCGGGACGGGGAACACCGGGGAGCTGTTTTTT. The genes are TRBV4-3 and TRBJ2-2; D might be TRBD1 or TRBD2, each matching 5 bases. The germline V gene encodes CDR1 LGHNA and CDR2 YSLEER. Deletions cut 5 bases from V and 1 base from J, with 8 bases between. The CDR3 consists of 14 residues.

At least ten counts were recorded for this clonotype. This rearrangement joins TRBV9 to TRBJ2-7; D gene uncertain. CDR1 and CDR2 (germline): SGDLS, YYNGEE. There are 13 residues in the CDR3. Trimming removed 4 bases at V and 0 bases at J, with 8 bases between. This CDR3 reads CASSQSPSYEQYF. The DNA for the CDR3 is TGTGCCAGCAGCCAATCACCCTCCTACGAGCAGTACTTC.